Sequencing of this T cell receptor (beta chain) was carried out in a study of CD8 T cells in Susac syndrome. Random-hexamer reverse transcription was applied to about 0.45 to 1 ug RNA. Each CDR3 protein is one row after TCRdb ran MiXCR on the immunoSEQ multiplex PCR reads. The sample lists about 130,000 distinct CDR3 sequences; approximately 93% were seen once. The sequenced target, TCR beta, came from blood CD8+ and CD4+ T cells. The CDR3 has 12 residues. Trimming left V 7 bases short and J 6 bases short, with 12 bases between. This clonotype was sampled from a human donor with multiple sclerosis. This chain uses TRBV12-3 or TRBV12-4 with TRBJ1-2, with a tentative D call TRBD1 (5 bases). Sequencing was performed on CD8+ T cells from PBMCs. CDR3 residues: CASTPGSDGYTF. CDR3 sequence (DNA): TGTGCCAGCACCCCAGGGTCGGATGGCTACACCTTC.